This TCR beta chain was documented in a study of beta chain features in type 1 diabetes. This CDR3 has 16 residues. The germline gives CDR1 MDHEN, CDR2 SYDVKM. The trim removed 4 bases at V and 6 bases at J, leaving 12 bases unmatched. Expressed TCRB transcripts were sequenced because the entire RNA isolate underwent reverse transcription. Profiling relied on immunoSEQ multiplex PCR, and the TCRdb table lists in-frame clones only, not all of them. The sample consists of a few hundred thousand clones, about 32% of them appearing once. Study-wide results and caveats: In the patient group, naive, central memory and Treg TCRB repertoires seemed more alike than in the healthy donor group.

A word on this clone: Its antigen remains unidentified.

V is TRBV28 and J is TRBJ2-7; 10 bases align to TRBD1. The clonotype originates from a man between 18 and 29 years old in good health. The sequenced sample was naive CD4+ T cells from blood. CDR3 loop: CASSSYRDRGMIEQYF. As DNA, the CDR3 is TGTGCCAGCAGTTCATACCGGGACAGGGGAATGATCGAGCAGTACTTC.